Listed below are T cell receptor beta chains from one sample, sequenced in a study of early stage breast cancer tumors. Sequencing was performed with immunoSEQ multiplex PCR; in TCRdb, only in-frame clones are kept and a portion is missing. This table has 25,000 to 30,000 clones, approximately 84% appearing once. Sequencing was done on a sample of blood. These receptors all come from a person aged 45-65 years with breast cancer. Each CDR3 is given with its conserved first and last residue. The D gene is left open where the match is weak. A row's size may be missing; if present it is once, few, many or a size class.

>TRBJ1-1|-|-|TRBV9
TGTGCCAGCAGCGCCCTCCAGTCAGGGAAGGGAGGGGGCACTGAAGCTTTCTTT
CASSALQSGKGGGTEAFF
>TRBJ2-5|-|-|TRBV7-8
TGTGCCAGCAGCTTAGGGGGTGGTCAAGAGACCCAGTACTTC
CASSLGGGQETQYF
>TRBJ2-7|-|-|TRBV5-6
TGTGCCAGCAGCTTCCAAGGGAGTTCAGCCTACGAGCAGTACTTC
CASSFQGSSAYEQYF
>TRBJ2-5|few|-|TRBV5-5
TGTGCCAGCAGCTTGGTGGGTGAAGAGACCCAGTACTTC
CASSLVGEETQYF
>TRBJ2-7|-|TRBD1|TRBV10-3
TGTGCCATCAGAGGACAGGGTAGGTCCTACGAGCAGTACTTC
CAIRGQGRSYEQYF
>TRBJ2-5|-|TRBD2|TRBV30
TGTGCCTGGAGTCGGGGGGTAGAAGAGACCCAGTACTTC
CAWSRGVEETQYF
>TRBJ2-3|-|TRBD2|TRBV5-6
TGTGCCAGCAGCTTATGGGGACTAGCTACAAATACGCAGTATTTT
CASSLWGLATNTQYF
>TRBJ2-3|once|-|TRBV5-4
TGTGCCAGCAGCCCCGGTGGCACAGATACGCAGTATTTT
CASSPGGTDTQYF
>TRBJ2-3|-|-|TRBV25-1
TGTGCCAGCACCAAGGTAGGGAAGAGAACAGATACGCAGTATTTT
CASTKVGKRTDTQYF
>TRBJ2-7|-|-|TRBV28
TGTGCCAGCCTTAGAGAGCTTCATAACGCCGAGCAGTACTTC
CASLRELHNAEQYF
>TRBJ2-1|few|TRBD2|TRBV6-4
TGTGCCAGCAGTCCCGGGGGCGGGGGGTACAATGAGCAGTTCTTC
CASSPGGGGYNEQFF
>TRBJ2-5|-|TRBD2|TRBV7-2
TGTGCCAGCAGCCCCCGCCGGGGTTCTAGCGGACAAGAGACCCAGTACTTC
CASSPRRGSSGQETQYF
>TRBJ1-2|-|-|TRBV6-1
TGTGCCAGCAGCCAACTGGTAAACTATGGCTACACCTTC
CASSQLVNYGYTF
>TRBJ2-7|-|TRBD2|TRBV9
TGTGCCAGCAGCGTAGGGGGGGGACTCGACTCCGAGCAGTACTTC
CASSVGGGLDSEQYF
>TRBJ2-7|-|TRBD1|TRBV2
TGTGCCAGCAGTGTGGACAGGGCGGGGAAGCAGTACTTC
CASSVDRAGKQYF
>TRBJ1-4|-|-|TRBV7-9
TGTGCCTCAGAGACAGCTGCAACTAATGAAAAACTGTTTTTT
CASETAATNEKLFF
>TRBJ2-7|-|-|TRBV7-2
TGTGCCAGCAGCCCGACTATTCCCGAGCAGTACTTC
CASSPTIPEQYF
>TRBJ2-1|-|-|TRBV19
TGTGCCAGTAGCGGGGCTAACAATGAGCAGTTCTTC
CASSGANNEQFF
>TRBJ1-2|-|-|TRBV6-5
TGTGCCAGCAGTTACGTCGGCACAGGGTCCCTAGGCTACACCTTC
CASSYVGTGSLGYTF
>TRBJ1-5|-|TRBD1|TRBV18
TGTGCCAGCTCACCAGGTTCAGGGGGCCAGCCCCAGCATTTT
CASSPGSGGQPQHF
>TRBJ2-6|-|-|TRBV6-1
TGTGCCAGCAGTGAAAGGGGTTGGGTCTCTGGGGCCAACGTCCTGACTTTC
CASSERGWVSGANVLTF
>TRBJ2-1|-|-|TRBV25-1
TGTGCCAGCAGTGGAGCACCCGACAATGAGCAGTTCTTC
CASSGAPDNEQFF
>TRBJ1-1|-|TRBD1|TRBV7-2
TGTGCCAGCAGCCAAGACAGGGAGACTGAAGCTTTCTTT
CASSQDRETEAFF
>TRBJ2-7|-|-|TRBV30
TGTGCCTGGAGTGGGGGGAAGGGCGAGCAGTACTTC
CAWSGGKGEQYF
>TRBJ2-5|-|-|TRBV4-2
TGTGCCAGCAGCCAAGCCGTCGGCAGGTCGAGAGGTCAAGAGACCCAGTACTTC
CASSQAVGRSRGQETQYF
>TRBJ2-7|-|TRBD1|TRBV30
TGTGCCTGGAGACCGGGACAGGGGGCCGAGCAGTACTTC
CAWRPGQGAEQYF
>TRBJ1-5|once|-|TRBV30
TGTGCCTGGAGTTCGGGACAACTTAACAATCAGCCCCAGCATTTT
CAWSSGQLNNQPQHF
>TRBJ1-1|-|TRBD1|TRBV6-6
TGTGCCAGCAGTTACCGAACAGGGGACACTGAAGCTTTCTTT
CASSYRTGDTEAFF
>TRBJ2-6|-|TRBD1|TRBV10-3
TGTGCCATCAGTGAGGACAGGGACGGTGGGGCCAACGTCCTGACTTTC
CAISEDRDGGANVLTF
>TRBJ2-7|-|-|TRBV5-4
TGTGCCAGCAGCCCTGGTGGGAGGACCCAAGAGCAGTACTTC
CASSPGGRTQEQYF
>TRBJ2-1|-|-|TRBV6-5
TGTGCCAGCAGTTACTCGGCCGGGGGACAAAACAATGAGCAGTTCTTC
CASSYSAGGQNNEQFF